The sample holds one count of the clone carrying this T cell receptor (beta chain). Its specificity is unknown. The naive CD8 population came from CD45RO-negative cells selected for CCR7, without terminally differentiated effector memory CD45RA+ cells. Every donor, a Caucasian adult, lived in Nashville, Tennessee. The CDR3 consists of 17 residues. Germline V lookup: CDR1 MRHNA, CDR2 SNTAGT. The V end lost 2 bases, the J end lost 3 bases, and 20 bases lay between the germline ends. The source of the sample is a study of shared clonotypes between healthy human individuals. The repertoire was sequenced with immunoSEQ multiplex PCR; TCRdb's copy has only in-frame clones and lacks some. The table lists nearly 2 million clones, 85% to 95% of them singletons. Study-wide results and limits: What naive subsets generally showed was a larger estimated richness than memory subsets showed.

This receptor was taken from a man younger than 35 in good health. The sample was naive CD8+ T cells sorted from blood. This sequence joins TRBV6-4 and TRBJ2-7; perhaps TRBD1 as D (6 bases). The CDR3 nucleotides are TGTGCCAGCAGTGACCCCCCCCGAAGGACAGCCCTCTACGAGCAGTACTTC. This sequence encodes CASSDPPRRTALYEQYF.